This is a list of T cell receptor beta chains from one sample in a study of response to subunit inactivated influenza vaccine. TCRdb processed the RT-PCR reads anew with MiXCR; each CDR3 protein has one entry. The sample shows 600,000 to 700,000 distinct CDR3 sequences, about 15% of them seen only once. The specimen comprised PBMCs from blood, sampled less than 15 days before vaccination. These receptors came from a man aged 50-60 years who received an inactivated influenza vaccine. Both conserved end residues are part of each CDR3. A D gene is named only where the DNA matches it firmly. Size values are once, few and many counts, or a class for expanded clones, and some rows have none.

d_gene: TRBD1; v_gene: TRBV7-8; j_gene: TRBJ1-2; abundance: NA; CDR3aa: CASSLVRGHGYTF; CDR3nt: TGTGCCAGCAGCTTAGTCAGGGGGCATGGCTACACCTTC
d_gene: NA; v_gene: TRBV19; j_gene: TRBJ1-1; abundance: few; CDR3aa: CASSISGYTEAFF; CDR3nt: TGTGCCAGTAGTATTTCGGGGTACACTGAAGCTTTCTTT
d_gene: NA; v_gene: TRBV4-1; j_gene: TRBJ2-5; abundance: NA; CDR3aa: CASSQDGRGQETQYF; CDR3nt: TGCGCCAGCAGCCAAGATGGGAGGGGGCAGGAGACCCAGTACTTC
d_gene: NA; v_gene: TRBV10-3; j_gene: TRBJ2-1; abundance: few; CDR3aa: CAISRQAGSYNEQFF; CDR3nt: TGTGCCATCAGTCGACAAGCGGGCTCCTACAATGAGCAGTTCTTC
d_gene: NA; v_gene: TRBV7-2; j_gene: TRBJ1-3; abundance: NA; CDR3aa: CASSLIEAGTGNTIYF; CDR3nt: TGTGCCAGCAGCTTAATTGAGGCAGGGACTGGAAACACCATATATTTT
d_gene: NA; v_gene: TRBV7-2; j_gene: TRBJ1-4; abundance: few; CDR3aa: CASSLGWREKLFF; CDR3nt: TGTGCCAGCAGCTTAGGGTGGCGGGAAAAACTGTTTTTT
d_gene: NA; v_gene: TRBV24-1; j_gene: TRBJ2-2; abundance: few; CDR3aa: CAISTTNTGELFF; CDR3nt: TGTGCCATCTCGACAACGAACACCGGGGAGCTGTTTTTT
d_gene: TRBD2; v_gene: TRBV10-3; j_gene: TRBJ2-7; abundance: many; CDR3aa: CAISAPGLAGVEEQYF; CDR3nt: TGTGCCATCAGTGCCCCGGGACTAGCGGGAGTGGAGGAGCAGTACTTC
d_gene: TRBD1; v_gene: TRBV2; j_gene: TRBJ2-1; abundance: many; CDR3aa: CASSERGQGYNEQFF; CDR3nt: TGTGCCAGCAGTGAGAGGGGACAGGGGTACAATGAGCAGTTCTTC
d_gene: TRBD2; v_gene: TRBV12-3/TRBV12-4; j_gene: TRBJ2-1; abundance: few; CDR3aa: CASRHTSGRSYNEQFF; CDR3nt: TGTGCCAGCAGACACACTAGCGGGAGGTCCTACAATGAGCAGTTCTTC
d_gene: NA; v_gene: TRBV11-1; j_gene: TRBJ2-2; abundance: NA; CDR3aa: CASSRSGFGGELFF; CDR3nt: TGTGCCAGCAGCCGATCTGGGTTTGGCGGGGAGCTGTTTTTT
d_gene: TRBD2; v_gene: TRBV4-2; j_gene: TRBJ2-7; abundance: few; CDR3aa: CASSQEPGLSFEQYF; CDR3nt: TGTGCCAGCAGCCAAGAACCGGGACTATCCTTTGAGCAGTACTTC
d_gene: NA; v_gene: TRBV7-9; j_gene: TRBJ2-1; abundance: NA; CDR3aa: CASSPNQGDLSYNEQFF; CDR3nt: TGTGCCAGCAGCCCCAATCAAGGGGATCTCTCCTACAATGAGCAGTTCTTC
d_gene: NA; v_gene: TRBV27; j_gene: TRBJ2-1; abundance: few; CDR3aa: CASSPLGQGYYNEQFF; CDR3nt: TGTGCCAGCAGCCCGCTGGGGCAGGGGTACTACAATGAGCAGTTCTTC
d_gene: NA; v_gene: TRBV5-1; j_gene: TRBJ2-4; abundance: many; CDR3aa: CASSLVLGPKNIQYF; CDR3nt: TGCGCCAGCAGCTTGGTGTTAGGACCCAAAAACATTCAGTACTTC
d_gene: TRBD1; v_gene: TRBV7-9; j_gene: TRBJ2-2; abundance: few; CDR3aa: CATKGQENTGELFF; CDR3nt: TGTGCCACGAAGGGACAGGAGAACACCGGGGAGCTGTTTTTT
d_gene: NA; v_gene: TRBV12-3/TRBV12-4; j_gene: TRBJ1-1; abundance: NA; CDR3aa: CASGPSKTEAFF; CDR3nt: TGTGCCAGCGGTCCCTCCAAGACTGAAGCTTTCTTT
d_gene: NA; v_gene: TRBV3-1; j_gene: TRBJ2-3; abundance: NA; CDR3aa: CASSQRWDTDTQYF; CDR3nt: TGTGCCAGCAGCCAAAGGTGGGACACAGATACGCAGTATTTT
d_gene: TRBD2; v_gene: TRBV12-3/TRBV12-4; j_gene: TRBJ2-1; abundance: many; CDR3aa: CASSFGGDYNEQFF; CDR3nt: TGTGCCAGCAGTTTCGGGGGGGACTACAATGAGCAGTTCTTC
d_gene: TRBD2; v_gene: TRBV12-3/TRBV12-4; j_gene: TRBJ2-3; abundance: few; CDR3aa: CASSIAGATDTQYF; CDR3nt: TGTGCCAGCAGCATAGCGGGAGCTACAGATACGCAGTATTTT
d_gene: NA; v_gene: TRBV5-1; j_gene: TRBJ2-5; abundance: NA; CDR3aa: CASSLGTGAGQETQYF; CDR3nt: TGCGCCAGCAGCTTGGGGACCGGGGCAGGACAAGAGACCCAGTACTTC
d_gene: NA; v_gene: TRBV2; j_gene: TRBJ2-1; abundance: NA; CDR3aa: CASSEKGSVWDEQFF; CDR3nt: TGTGCCAGCAGTGAAAAGGGGAGCGTTTGGGATGAGCAGTTCTTC
d_gene: TRBD2; v_gene: TRBV7-6; j_gene: TRBJ2-7; abundance: NA; CDR3aa: CASSLGRGDVSPSYEQYF; CDR3nt: TGTGCCAGCAGCTTAGGGCGGGGGGACGTATCGCCTTCCTACGAGCAGTACTTC
d_gene: TRBD2; v_gene: TRBV18; j_gene: TRBJ2-1; abundance: NA; CDR3aa: CASSPRSGGAGNYNEQFF; CDR3nt: TGTGCCAGCTCACCACGTAGCGGGGGGGCCGGTAACTACAATGAGCAGTTCTTC
d_gene: NA; v_gene: TRBV12-3/TRBV12-4; j_gene: TRBJ1-6; abundance: NA; CDR3aa: CASSDPPNNSPLHF; CDR3nt: TGTGCCAGCAGTGACCCACCAAATAATTCACCCCTCCACTTT
d_gene: NA; v_gene: TRBV12-3/TRBV12-4; j_gene: TRBJ2-2; abundance: few; CDR3aa: CAIQEGSGELFF; CDR3nt: TGTGCCATCCAGGAGGGGTCCGGGGAGCTGTTTTTT
d_gene: NA; v_gene: TRBV12-3/TRBV12-4; j_gene: TRBJ1-5; abundance: many; CDR3aa: CASSSGTLSQPQHF; CDR3nt: TGTGCCAGCAGTTCCGGGACACTCTCTCAGCCCCAGCATTTT
d_gene: NA; v_gene: TRBV9; j_gene: TRBJ2-1; abundance: NA; CDR3aa: CASSVVGLGSYNEQFF; CDR3nt: TGTGCCAGCAGCGTAGTTGGTTTAGGCTCCTACAATGAGCAGTTCTTC
d_gene: NA; v_gene: TRBV5-1; j_gene: TRBJ1-1; abundance: NA; CDR3aa: CASSSDSRTEAFF; CDR3nt: TGCGCCAGCAGTTCGGACAGTAGAACTGAAGCTTTCTTT
d_gene: NA; v_gene: TRBV19; j_gene: TRBJ2-5; abundance: NA; CDR3aa: CASSIYFTANQETQYF; CDR3nt: TGTGCCAGTAGTATCTATTTTACCGCAAACCAAGAGACCCAGTACTTC
d_gene: TRBD1; v_gene: TRBV20-1; j_gene: TRBJ2-5; abundance: NA; CDR3aa: CSARTGAGETQYF; CDR3nt: TGCAGTGCTAGGACAGGGGCCGGTGAGACCCAGTACTTC
d_gene: NA; v_gene: TRBV28; j_gene: TRBJ1-1; abundance: NA; CDR3aa: CASSLGRFPYTEAFF; CDR3nt: TGTGCCAGCAGTTTGGGGCGGTTTCCGTACACTGAAGCTTTCTTT
d_gene: NA; v_gene: TRBV19; j_gene: TRBJ1-1; abundance: few; CDR3aa: CASSMDGPRTTEAFF; CDR3nt: TGTGCCAGTAGTATGGACGGTCCCAGAACCACTGAAGCTTTCTTT
d_gene: TRBD1; v_gene: TRBV30; j_gene: TRBJ1-1; abundance: NA; CDR3aa: CAWSGLPTGIEAFF; CDR3nt: TGTGCCTGGAGCGGCCTTCCGACAGGGATTGAAGCTTTCTTT
d_gene: TRBD1; v_gene: TRBV7-2; j_gene: TRBJ2-5; abundance: few; CDR3aa: CASSSRQGKETQYF; CDR3nt: TGTGCCAGCAGCTCCCGACAGGGGAAAGAGACCCAGTACTTC
d_gene: NA; v_gene: TRBV5-1; j_gene: TRBJ2-3; abundance: many; CDR3aa: CASSLAGQSWTDTQYF; CDR3nt: TGCGCCAGCAGCTTGGCCGGACAGTCTTGGACAGATACGCAGTATTTT
d_gene: NA; v_gene: TRBV20-1; j_gene: TRBJ2-7; abundance: NA; CDR3aa: CSARTIGAPEQYF; CDR3nt: TGCAGTGCTAGAACCATCGGGGCTCCCGAGCAGTACTTC
d_gene: NA; v_gene: TRBV5-1; j_gene: TRBJ2-7; abundance: few; CDR3aa: CASSLDWYEQYF; CDR3nt: TGCGCCAGCAGCTTGGATTGGTACGAGCAGTACTTC
d_gene: NA; v_gene: TRBV7-8; j_gene: TRBJ2-5; abundance: NA; CDR3aa: CASTQGGGQAQETQYF; CDR3nt: TGTGCCAGCACCCAAGGGGGAGGGCAGGCACAAGAGACCCAGTACTTC
d_gene: NA; v_gene: TRBV9; j_gene: TRBJ1-6; abundance: NA; CDR3aa: CASGPGKGSPLHF; CDR3nt: TGTGCCAGCGGCCCGGGGAAGGGTTCACCCCTCCACTTT
d_gene: NA; v_gene: TRBV10-3; j_gene: TRBJ2-3; abundance: NA; CDR3aa: CAIREVSTDTQYF; CDR3nt: TGTGCCATCAGAGAAGTTAGCACAGATACGCAGTATTTT
d_gene: TRBD1; v_gene: TRBV6-5; j_gene: TRBJ1-1; abundance: NA; CDR3aa: CASSYSRPLAGGKTEAFF; CDR3nt: TGTGCCAGCAGTTACTCCAGGCCCCTCGCAGGGGGGAAAACTGAAGCTTTCTTT